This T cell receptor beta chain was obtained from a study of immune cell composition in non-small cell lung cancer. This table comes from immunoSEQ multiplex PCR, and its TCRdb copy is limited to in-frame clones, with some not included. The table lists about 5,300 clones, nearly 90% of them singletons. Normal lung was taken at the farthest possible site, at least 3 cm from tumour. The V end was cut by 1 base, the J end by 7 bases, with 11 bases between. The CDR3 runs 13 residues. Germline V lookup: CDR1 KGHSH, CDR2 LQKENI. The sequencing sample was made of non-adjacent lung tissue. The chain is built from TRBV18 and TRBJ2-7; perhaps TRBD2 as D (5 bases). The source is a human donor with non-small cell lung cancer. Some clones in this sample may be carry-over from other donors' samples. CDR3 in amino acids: CASSPLERREQYF. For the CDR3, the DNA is TGTGCCAGCTCACCACTTGAGAGGAGGGAGCAGTACTTC.